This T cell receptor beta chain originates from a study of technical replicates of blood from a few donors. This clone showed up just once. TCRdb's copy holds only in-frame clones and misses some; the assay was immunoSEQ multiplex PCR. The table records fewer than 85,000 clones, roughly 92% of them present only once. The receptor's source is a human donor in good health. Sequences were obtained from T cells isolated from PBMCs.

Written as DNA, the CDR3 is TGCGCCAGCAGCCCTTCTCGTGGCTACACCTTC. Translated, it gives CASSPSRGYTF. The chain joins TRBV10-2 to TRBJ1-2; the D is unclear. In germline, CDR1 is WSHSY, CDR2 SAAADI. This CDR3 is 11 amino acids long. V gave up 6 bases and J gave up 7 bases, with 9 bases separating them.